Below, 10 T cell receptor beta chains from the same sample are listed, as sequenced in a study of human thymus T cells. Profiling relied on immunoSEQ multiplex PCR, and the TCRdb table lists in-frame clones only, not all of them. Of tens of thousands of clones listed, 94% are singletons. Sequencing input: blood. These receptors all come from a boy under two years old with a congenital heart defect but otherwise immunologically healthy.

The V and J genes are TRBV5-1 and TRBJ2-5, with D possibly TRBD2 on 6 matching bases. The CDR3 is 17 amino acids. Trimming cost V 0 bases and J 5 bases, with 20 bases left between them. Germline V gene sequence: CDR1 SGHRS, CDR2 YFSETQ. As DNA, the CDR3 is TGCGCCAGCAGCTTGGTGATGGGGTCCGGGGCGGGGGAGACCCAGTACTTC. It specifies CASSLVMGSGAGETQYF. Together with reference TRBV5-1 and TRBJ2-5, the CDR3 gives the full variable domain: KAGVTQTPRYLIKTRGQQVTLSCSPISGHRSVSWYQQTPGQGLQFLFEYFSETQRNKGNFPGRFSGRQFSNSRSEMNVSTLELGDSALYLCASSLVMGSGAGETQYFGPGTRLLVL.

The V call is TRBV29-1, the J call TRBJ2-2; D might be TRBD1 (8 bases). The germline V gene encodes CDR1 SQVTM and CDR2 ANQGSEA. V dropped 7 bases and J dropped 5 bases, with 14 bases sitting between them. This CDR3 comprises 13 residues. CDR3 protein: CSADRGGTGELFF. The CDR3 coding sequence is TGCAGCGCTGACAGGGGAGGGACCGGGGAGCTGTTTTTT.

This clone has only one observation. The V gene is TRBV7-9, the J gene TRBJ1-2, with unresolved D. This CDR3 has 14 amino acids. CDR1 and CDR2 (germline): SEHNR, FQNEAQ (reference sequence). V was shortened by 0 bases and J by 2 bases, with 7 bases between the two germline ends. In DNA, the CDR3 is TGTGCCAGCAGCTTAGCCGTACTGAACTATGGCTACACCTTC. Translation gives CASSLAVLNYGYTF.

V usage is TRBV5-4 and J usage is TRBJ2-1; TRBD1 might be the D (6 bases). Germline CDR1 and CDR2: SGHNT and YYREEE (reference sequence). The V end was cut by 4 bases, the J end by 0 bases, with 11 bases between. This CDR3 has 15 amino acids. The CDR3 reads CASSHRDNSYNEQFF. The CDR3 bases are TGTGCCAGCAGCCACCGGGACAACTCCTACAATGAGCAGTTCTTC.

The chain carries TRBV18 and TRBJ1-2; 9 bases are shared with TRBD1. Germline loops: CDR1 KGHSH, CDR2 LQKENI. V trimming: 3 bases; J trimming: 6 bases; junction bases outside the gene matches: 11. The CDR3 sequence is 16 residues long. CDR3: CASSPPGQGAYHGYTF. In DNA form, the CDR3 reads TGTGCCAGCTCACCGCCGGGACAGGGAGCCTATCATGGCTACACCTTC. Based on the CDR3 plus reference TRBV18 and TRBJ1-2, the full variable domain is NAGVMQNPRHLVRRRGQEARLRCSPMKGHSHVYWYRQLPEEGLKFMVYLQKENIIDESGMPKERFSAEFPKEGPSILRIQQVVRGDSAAYFCASSPPGQGAYHGYTFGSGTRLTVV.

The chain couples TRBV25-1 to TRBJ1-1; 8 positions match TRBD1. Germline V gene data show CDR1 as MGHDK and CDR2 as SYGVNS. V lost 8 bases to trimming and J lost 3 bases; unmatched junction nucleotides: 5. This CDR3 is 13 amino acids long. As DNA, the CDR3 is TGTGCCAGCCAGGGGGCTGGGTACACTGAAGCTTTCTTT. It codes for CASQGAGYTEAFF.

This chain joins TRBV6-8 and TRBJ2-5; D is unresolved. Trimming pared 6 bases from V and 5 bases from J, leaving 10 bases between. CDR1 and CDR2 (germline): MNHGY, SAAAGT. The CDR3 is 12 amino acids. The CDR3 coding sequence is TGTGCCAGCAGCGAACCTGAGGAGACCCAGTACTTC. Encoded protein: CASSEPEETQYF.

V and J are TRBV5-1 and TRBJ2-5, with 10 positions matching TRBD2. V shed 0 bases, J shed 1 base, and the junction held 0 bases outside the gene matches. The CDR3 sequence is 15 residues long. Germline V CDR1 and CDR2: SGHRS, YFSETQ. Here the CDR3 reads CASSLERGGQETQYF. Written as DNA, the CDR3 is TGCGCCAGCAGCTTGGAGCGGGGGGGCCAAGAGACCCAGTACTTC.

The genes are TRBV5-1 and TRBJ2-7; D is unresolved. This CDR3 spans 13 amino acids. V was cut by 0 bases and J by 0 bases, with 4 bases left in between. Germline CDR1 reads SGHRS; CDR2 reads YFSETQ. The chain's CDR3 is CASSLAGSYEQYF. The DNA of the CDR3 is TGCGCCAGCAGCTTGGCAGGCTCCTACGAGCAGTACTTC.

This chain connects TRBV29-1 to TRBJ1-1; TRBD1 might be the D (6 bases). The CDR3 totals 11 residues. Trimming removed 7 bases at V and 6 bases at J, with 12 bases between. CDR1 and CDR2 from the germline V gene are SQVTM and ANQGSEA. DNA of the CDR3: TGCAGCGCGGACAGCGACGCTGAAGCTTTCTTT. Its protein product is CSADSDAEAFF.